This TCR beta chain originates from a study of cytomegalovirus exposure and HLA in healthy donors. Study conclusions and caveats: Sequencing depth roughly uniform across donors was assumed in presence/absence analyses. With further analysis later on, most CMV-associated TCR beta chains appeared HLA-restricted. Later genetic work tied a missense DCLRE1C variant to beta-chain V and J trimming. In a later analysis, TCR association rates varied by HLA locus: DRB1 most, HLA-C fewest.

As to this clone: What it recognizes is unknown.

The PCR used 60 Vbeta and 13 Jbeta primers. Sequencing used immunoSEQ multiplex PCR; TCRdb keeps in-frame clones, though not all of them. In the table there are about 110,000 clones, around 73% of which are singletons. The specimen was PBMCs. The sequence came from a man aged 30-40 years in good health and CMV-seronegative.

The CDR3 nucleotides read TGCGCCAGCAGCGCGTTAGCGGGGAACACCGGGGAGCTGTTTTTT. It encodes CASSALAGNTGELFF. The J gene is TRBJ2-2, the V gene TRBV5-1, with 7 bases fitting TRBD2. CDR1 is SGHRS, CDR2 YFSETQ, per germline. J was trimmed by 1 base and V by 4 bases; bases with no gene match: 4. This CDR3 has 15 residues.